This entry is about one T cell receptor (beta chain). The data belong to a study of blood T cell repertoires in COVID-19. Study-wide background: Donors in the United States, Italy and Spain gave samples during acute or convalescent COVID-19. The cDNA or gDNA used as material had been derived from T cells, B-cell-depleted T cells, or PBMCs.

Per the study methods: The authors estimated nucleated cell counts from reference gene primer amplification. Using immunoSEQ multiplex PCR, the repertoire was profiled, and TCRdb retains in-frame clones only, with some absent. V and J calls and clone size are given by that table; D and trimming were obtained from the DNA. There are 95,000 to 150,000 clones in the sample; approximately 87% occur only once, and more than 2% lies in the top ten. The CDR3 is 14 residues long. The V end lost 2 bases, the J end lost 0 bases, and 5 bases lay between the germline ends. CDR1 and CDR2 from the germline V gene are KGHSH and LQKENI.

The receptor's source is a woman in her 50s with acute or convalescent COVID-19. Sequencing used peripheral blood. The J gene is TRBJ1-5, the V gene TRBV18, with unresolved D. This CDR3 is CASSPTDSNQPQHF. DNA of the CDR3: TGTGCCAGCTCACCAACTGATAGCAATCAGCCCCAGCATTTT.